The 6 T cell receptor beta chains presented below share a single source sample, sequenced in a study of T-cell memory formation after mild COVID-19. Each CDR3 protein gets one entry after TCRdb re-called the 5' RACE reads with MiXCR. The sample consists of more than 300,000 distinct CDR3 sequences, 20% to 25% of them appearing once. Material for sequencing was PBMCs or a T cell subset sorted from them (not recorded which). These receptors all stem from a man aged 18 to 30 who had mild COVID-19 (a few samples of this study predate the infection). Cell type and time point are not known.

The CDR3 reads CASSSGGGVTEAFF. The CDR3 DNA reads as TGTGCCAGCAGTAGCGGAGGGGGGGTCACTGAAGCTTTCTTT. The chain carries TRBV12-3 or TRBV12-4 and TRBJ1-1, with D possibly TRBD1 on 6 matching bases. This CDR3 spans 14 amino acids. The V end lost 5 bases, the J end lost 4 bases, and 14 bases lay between the germline ends.

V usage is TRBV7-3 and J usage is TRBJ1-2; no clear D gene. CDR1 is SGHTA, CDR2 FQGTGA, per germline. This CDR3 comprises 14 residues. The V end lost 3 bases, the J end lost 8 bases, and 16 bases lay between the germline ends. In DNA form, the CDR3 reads TGTGCCAGCAGCTTCCCGGACCTATTGAAAGGCTACACCTTC. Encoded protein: CASSFPDLLKGYTF.

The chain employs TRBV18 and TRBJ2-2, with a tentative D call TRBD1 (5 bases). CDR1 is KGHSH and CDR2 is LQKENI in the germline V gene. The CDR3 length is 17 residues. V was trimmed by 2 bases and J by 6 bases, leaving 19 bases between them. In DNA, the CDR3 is TGTGCCAGCTCACCAGGGGTAAGACAGAAGATTGCCGGGGAGCTGTTTTTT. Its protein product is CASSPGVRQKIAGELFF.

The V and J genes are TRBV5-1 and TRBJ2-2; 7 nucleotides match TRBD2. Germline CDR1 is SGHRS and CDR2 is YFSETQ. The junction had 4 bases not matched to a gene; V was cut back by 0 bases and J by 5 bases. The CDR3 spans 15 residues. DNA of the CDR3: TGCGCCAGCAGCTTGGTTAGCGGGCTAACCGGGGAGCTGTTTTTT. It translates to CASSLVSGLTGELFF.

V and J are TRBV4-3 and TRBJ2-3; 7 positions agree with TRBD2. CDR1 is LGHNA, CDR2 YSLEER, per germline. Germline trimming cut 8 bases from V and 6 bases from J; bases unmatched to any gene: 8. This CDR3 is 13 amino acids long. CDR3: CASSGTTGDTQYF. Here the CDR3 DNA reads TGCGCCAGCTCCGGGACTACCGGCGATACGCAGTATTTT.

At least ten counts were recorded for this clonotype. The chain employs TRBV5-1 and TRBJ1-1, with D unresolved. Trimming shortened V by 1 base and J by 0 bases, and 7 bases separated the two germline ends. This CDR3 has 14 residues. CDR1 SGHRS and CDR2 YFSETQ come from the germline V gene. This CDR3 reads CASSLTGMNTEAFF. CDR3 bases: TGCGCCAGCAGCTTGACGGGGATGAACACTGAAGCTTTCTTT. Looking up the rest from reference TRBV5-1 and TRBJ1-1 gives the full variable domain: KAGVTQTPRYLIKTRGQQVTLSCSPISGHRSVSWYQQTPGQGLQFLFEYFSETQRNKGNFPGRFSGRQFSNSRSEMNVSTLELGDSALYLCASSLTGMNTEAFFGQGTRLTVV.